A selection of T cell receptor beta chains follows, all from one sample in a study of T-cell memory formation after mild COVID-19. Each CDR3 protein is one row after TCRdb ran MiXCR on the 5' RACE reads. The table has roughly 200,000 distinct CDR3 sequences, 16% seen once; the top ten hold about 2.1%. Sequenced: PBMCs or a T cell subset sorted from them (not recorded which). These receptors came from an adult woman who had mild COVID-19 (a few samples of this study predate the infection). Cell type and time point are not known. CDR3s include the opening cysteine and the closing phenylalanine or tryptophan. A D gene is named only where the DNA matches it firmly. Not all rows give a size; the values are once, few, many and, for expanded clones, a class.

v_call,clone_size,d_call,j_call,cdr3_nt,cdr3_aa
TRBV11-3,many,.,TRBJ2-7,TGTGCCAGCAGCTTAGACAGGGTATACGAGCAGTACTTC,CASSLDRVYEQYF
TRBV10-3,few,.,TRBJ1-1,TGTGCCATCAGTGAGTCTGATAGGGGTTCTGAAGCTTTCTTT,CAISESDRGSEAFF
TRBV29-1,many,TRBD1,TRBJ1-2,TGCAGCGTAGCTGGACAGGGGGCAGATGGCTACACCTTC,CSVAGQGADGYTF
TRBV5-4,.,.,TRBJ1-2,TGTGCCAGCAGCTTGGGCCGGGAGGGGTATGGCTACACCTTC,CASSLGREGYGYTF
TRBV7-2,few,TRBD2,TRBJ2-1,TGTGCCAGCAGCTCAGGTAGCGGGAGTCGACAGTACAATGAGCAGTTCTTC,CASSSGSGSRQYNEQFF
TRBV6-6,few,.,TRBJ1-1,TGTGCCAGCAGTTACGGGGCAGGGAGGACTGAAGCTTTCTTT,CASSYGAGRTEAFF
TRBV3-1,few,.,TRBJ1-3,TGTGCCAGCAGCCAAGAGCTGACAGCTGGAAACACCATATATTTT,CASSQELTAGNTIYF
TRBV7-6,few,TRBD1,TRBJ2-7,TGTGCCAGCAGCCACGAGACAGGGGGCGGCTACGAGCAGTACTTC,CASSHETGGGYEQYF
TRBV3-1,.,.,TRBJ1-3,TGTGCCAGCAGCGACTTTTTACAGTACAACTCTGGAAACACCATATATTTT,CASSDFLQYNSGNTIYF
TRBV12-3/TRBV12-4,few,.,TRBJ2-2,TGTGCCAGCAGTTTTCAGGGGTCAAGGACCGGGGAGCTGTTTTTT,CASSFQGSRTGELFF
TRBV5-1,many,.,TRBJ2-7,TGCGCCAGCAGCTTGGCCTTAAATCCCACCACCGCCTACGAGCAGTACTTC,CASSLALNPTTAYEQYF
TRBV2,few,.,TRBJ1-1,TGTGCCAGCAGTGATCGGTGGGCCAGGGTGAACACTGAAGCTTTCTTT,CASSDRWARVNTEAFF
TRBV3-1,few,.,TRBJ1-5,TGTGCCAGCAGCCAAAATCCAGGGTTGCCCCAGCATTTT,CASSQNPGLPQHF
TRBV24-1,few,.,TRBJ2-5,TGTGCCACCAGTGATTTGGCACGGGACCAAGAGACCCAGTACTTC,CATSDLARDQETQYF
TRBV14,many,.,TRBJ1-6,TGTGCCAGCAGCCAACATCCACCCGGGTATAATTCACCCCTCCACTTT,CASSQHPPGYNSPLHF
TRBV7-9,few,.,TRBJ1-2,TGTGCCAGCAGCTTAGGGAACGGCTACACCTTC,CASSLGNGYTF
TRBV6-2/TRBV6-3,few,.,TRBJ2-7,TGTGCCAGCAGGGGCTCATACTCCTACGAGCAGTACTTC,CASRGSYSYEQYF
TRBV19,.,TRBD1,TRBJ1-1,TGTGCCAGTAGAAGGACAGGGAACACTGAAGCTTTCTTT,CASRRTGNTEAFF
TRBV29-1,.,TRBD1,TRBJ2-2,TGCAGCGCCAAGACAGGGGCTATCACCGGGGAGCTGTTTTTT,CSAKTGAITGELFF
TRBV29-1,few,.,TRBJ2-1,TGCAGCGACCTAAGGTTGGGCCTTGAGCAGTTCTTC,CSDLRLGLEQFF
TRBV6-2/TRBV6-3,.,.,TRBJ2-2,TGTGCCAGCGTCGAGGATACCAGGGTCGGGGAGCTGTTTTTT,CASVEDTRVGELFF
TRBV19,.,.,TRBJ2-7,TGTGCCAGTAGTAGGGGAGGCAGAACCTACGAGCAGTACTTC,CASSRGGRTYEQYF
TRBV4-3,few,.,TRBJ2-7,TGCGCCAGCAGCCAAGATCCGAGGCAGGGCCACGAGCAGTACTTC,CASSQDPRQGHEQYF
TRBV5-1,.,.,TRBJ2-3,TGCGCCAGCAGCTTCGTCAGTGAAACAGATACGCAGTATTTT,CASSFVSETDTQYF
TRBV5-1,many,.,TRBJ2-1,TGCGCCAGCAGCCCGGACCCGAGCTCCTACAATGAGCAGTTCTTC,CASSPDPSSYNEQFF
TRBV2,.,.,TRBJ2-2,TGTGCCAGCAGTGAAGGGGGAGCGAACACCGGGGAGCTGTTTTTT,CASSEGGANTGELFF
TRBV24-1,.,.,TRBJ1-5,TGTGCCACCAGTGACAGACCCCATCAGCCCCAGCATTTT,CATSDRPHQPQHF
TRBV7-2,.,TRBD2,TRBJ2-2,TGTGCCAGCAGCTTGATTGGAAGCGGGGGGAACACCGGGGAGCTGTTTTTT,CASSLIGSGGNTGELFF
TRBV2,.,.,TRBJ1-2,TGTGCCAGCAGTGAAGCGGTCCTGGTAACAGGCTACACCTTC,CASSEAVLVTGYTF
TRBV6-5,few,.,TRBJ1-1,TGTGCCAGCGGAAGGGGTCTCACTGAAGCTTTCTTT,CASGRGLTEAFF
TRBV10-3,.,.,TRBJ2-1,TGTGCCATCAGCGGAGTAGCCCGGCGAGATGAGCAGTTCTTC,CAISGVARRDEQFF
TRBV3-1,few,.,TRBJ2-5,TGTGCCAGCAGCCAAGGCGAGGGGCAGTACTTC,CASSQGEGQYF
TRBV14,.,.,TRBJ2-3,TGTGCCAGCAGCCAGGGGTCCTCGTGGGGGAATACGCAGTATTTT,CASSQGSSWGNTQYF
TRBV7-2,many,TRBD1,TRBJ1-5,TGTGCCAGCAGCTTAAACAGGGGGATGGGTCAGCCCCAGCATTTT,CASSLNRGMGQPQHF
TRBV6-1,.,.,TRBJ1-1,TGTGCCAGCAGGCGGGGACTGAACACTGAAGCTTTCTTT,CASRRGLNTEAFF
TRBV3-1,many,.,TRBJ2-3,TGTGCCAGCAGCCATGGGGGGGGGACAACGCAGTATTTT,CASSHGGGTTQYF
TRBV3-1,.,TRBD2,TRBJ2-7,TGTGCCAGCAGCCAGATTCCCTCACCAGCGGGGTACTACGAGCAGTACTTC,CASSQIPSPAGYYEQYF
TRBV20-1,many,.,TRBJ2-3,TGCAGTGCGTTAACACTACTAGCAGATACGCAGTATTTT,CSALTLLADTQYF
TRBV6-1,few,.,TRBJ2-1,TGTGCCAGCAGTGATCGGTCATTGCAGCAGTTCTTC,CASSDRSLQQFF
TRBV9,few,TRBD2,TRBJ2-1,TGTGCCAGCAGCGGATCGGGACTAGCGGGAGGCGAGCAGTTCTTC,CASSGSGLAGGEQFF
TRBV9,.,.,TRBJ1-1,TGTGCCAGCAGTCTAGAGGGGAAGAACACTGAAGCTTTCTTT,CASSLEGKNTEAFF
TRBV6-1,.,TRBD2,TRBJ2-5,TGTGCCAGCAGGACACTAGCGGGGGATCGGTCCCAGTACTTC,CASRTLAGDRSQYF
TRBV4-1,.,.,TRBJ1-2,TGCGCCAGCAGCCAAGATGTGGCAGCACTTAACTATGGCTACACCTTC,CASSQDVAALNYGYTF
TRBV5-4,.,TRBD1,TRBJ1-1,TGTGCCAGCAGCTTACAGGGGAGCACTGAAGCTTTCTTT,CASSLQGSTEAFF
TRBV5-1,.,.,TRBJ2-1,TGCGCCAGCAGCAGGGCGGGTTCCTACAATGAGCAGTTCTTC,CASSRAGSYNEQFF
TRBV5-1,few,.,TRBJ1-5,TGCGCCAGCAGCCCCGAGGAGGGGCAGCAGCCCCAGCATTTT,CASSPEEGQQPQHF
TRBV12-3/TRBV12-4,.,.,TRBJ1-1,TGTGCCAGCAGTTCTGGGACGGGGCACACTGAAGCTTTCTTT,CASSSGTGHTEAFF
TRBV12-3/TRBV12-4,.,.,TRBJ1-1,TGTGCCAGCAGATTAACAACAGGGAACACTGAAGCTTTCTTT,CASRLTTGNTEAFF
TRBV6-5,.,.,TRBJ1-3,TGTGCCAGCAGTTTCCGGACTACAACGCTCTCTGGAAACACCATATATTTT,CASSFRTTTLSGNTIYF
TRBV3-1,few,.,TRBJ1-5,TGTGCCAGCAGCCCACAAGCGGGGGGTTACAATCAGCCCCAGCATTTT,CASSPQAGGYNQPQHF
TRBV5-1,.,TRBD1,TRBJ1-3,TGCGCCAGCAGCCGTATGGGACAGGCTGGAAACACCATATATTTT,CASSRMGQAGNTIYF
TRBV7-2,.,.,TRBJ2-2,TGTGCCAGCACCACCTCCTCGGGTCTTAGTACCGGGGAGCTGTTTTTT,CASTTSSGLSTGELFF
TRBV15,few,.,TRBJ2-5,TGTGCCACCAGCAGAGAGGGTGGGAGAGAGACCCAGTACTTC,CATSREGGRETQYF